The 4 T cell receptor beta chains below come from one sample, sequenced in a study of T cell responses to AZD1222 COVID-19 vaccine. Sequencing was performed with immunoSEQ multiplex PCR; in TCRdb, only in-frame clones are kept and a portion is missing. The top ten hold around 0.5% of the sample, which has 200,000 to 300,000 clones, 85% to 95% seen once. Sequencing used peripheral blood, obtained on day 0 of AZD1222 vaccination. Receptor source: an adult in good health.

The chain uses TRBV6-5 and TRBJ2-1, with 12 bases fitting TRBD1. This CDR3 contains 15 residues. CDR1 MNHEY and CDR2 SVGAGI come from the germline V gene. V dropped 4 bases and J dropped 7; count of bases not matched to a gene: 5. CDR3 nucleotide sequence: TGTGCCAGCAGTTCCGGGACAGGGGGCGCGAATGAGCAGTTCTTC. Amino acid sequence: CASSSGTGGANEQFF.

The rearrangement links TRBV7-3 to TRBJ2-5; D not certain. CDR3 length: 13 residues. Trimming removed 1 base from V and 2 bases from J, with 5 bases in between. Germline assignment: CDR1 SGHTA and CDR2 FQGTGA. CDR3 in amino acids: CASSLRSQETQYF. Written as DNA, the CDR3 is TGTGCCAGCAGCTTAAGGTCTCAAGAGACCCAGTACTTC.

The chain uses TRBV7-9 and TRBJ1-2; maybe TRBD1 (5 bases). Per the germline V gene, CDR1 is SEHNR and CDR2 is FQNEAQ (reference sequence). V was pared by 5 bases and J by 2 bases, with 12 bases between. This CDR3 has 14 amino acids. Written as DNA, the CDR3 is TGTGCCAGCAGCCCCTTGGGGGGGAACTATGGCTACACCTTC. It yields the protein CASSPLGGNYGYTF.

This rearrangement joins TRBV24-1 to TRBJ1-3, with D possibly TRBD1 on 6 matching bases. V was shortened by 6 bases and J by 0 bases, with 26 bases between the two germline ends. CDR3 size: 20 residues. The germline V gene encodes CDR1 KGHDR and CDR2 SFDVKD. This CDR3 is CATSPPRDTATTSSGNTIYF. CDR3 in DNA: TGTGCCACCAGTCCCCCCCGGGACACTGCAACTACAAGCTCTGGAAACACCATATATTTT.